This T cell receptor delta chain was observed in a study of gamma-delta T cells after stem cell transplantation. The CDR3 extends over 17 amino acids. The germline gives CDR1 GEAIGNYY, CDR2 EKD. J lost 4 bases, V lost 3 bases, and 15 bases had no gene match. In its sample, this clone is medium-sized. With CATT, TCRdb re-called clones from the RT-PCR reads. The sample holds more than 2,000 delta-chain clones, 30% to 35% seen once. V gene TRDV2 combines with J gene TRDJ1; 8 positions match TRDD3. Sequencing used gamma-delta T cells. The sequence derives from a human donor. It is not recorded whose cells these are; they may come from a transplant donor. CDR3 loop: CACDPVGLGAASDKLIF. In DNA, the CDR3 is TGTGCCTGTGACCCGGTTGGACTGGGGGCTGCCAGCGATAAACTCATCTTT.